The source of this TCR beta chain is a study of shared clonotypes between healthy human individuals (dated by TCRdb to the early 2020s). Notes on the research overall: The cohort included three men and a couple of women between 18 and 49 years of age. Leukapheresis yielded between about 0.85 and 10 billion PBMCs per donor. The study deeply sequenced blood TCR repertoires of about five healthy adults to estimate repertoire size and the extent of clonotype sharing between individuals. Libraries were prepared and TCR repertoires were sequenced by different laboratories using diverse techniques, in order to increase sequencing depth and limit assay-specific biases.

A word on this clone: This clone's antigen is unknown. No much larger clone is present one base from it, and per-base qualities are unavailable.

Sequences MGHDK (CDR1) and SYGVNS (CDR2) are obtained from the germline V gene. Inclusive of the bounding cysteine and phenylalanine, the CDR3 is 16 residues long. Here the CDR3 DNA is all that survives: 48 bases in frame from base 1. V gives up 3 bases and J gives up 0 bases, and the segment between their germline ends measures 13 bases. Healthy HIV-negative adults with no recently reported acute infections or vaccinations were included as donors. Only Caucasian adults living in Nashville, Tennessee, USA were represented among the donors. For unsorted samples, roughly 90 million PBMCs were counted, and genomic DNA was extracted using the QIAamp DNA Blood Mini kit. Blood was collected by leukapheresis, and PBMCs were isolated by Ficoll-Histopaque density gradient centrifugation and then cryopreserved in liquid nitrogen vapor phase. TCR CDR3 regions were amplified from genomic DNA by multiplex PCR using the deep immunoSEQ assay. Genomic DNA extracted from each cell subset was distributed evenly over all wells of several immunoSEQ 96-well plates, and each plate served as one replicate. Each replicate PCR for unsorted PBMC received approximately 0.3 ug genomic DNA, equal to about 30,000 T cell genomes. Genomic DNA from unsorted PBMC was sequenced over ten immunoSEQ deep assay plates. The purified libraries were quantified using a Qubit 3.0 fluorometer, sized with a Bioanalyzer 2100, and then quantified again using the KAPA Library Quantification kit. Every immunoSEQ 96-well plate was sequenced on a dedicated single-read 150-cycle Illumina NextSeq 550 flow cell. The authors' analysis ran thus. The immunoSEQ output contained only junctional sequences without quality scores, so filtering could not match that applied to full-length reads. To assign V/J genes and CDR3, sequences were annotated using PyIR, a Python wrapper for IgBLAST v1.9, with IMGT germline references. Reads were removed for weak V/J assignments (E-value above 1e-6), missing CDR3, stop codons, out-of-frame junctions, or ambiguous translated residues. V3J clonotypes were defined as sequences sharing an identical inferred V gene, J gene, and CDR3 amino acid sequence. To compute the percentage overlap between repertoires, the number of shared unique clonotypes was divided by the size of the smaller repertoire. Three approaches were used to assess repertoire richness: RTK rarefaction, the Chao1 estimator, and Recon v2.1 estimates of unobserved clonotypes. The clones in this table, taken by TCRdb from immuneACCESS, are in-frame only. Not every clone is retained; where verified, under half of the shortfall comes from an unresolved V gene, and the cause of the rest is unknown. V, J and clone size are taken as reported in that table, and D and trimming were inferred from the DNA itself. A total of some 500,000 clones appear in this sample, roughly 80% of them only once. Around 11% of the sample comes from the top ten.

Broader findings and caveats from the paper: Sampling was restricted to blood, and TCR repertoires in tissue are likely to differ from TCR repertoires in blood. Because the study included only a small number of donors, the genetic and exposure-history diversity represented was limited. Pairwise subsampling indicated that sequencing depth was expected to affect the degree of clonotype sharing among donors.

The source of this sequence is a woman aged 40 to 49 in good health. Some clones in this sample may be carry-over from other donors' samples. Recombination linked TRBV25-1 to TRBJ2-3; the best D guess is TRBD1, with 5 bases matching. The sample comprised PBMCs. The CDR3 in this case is CASSEYRGTSTDTQYF. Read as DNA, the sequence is TGTGCCAGCAGTGAGTATAGGGGTACTAGCACAGATACGCAGTATTTT.